These T cell receptor beta chains were read from a single sample in a study of response to subunit inactivated influenza vaccine. TCRdb used MiXCR to reprocess the RT-PCR reads, holding one entry per CDR3 protein. The repertoire has approximately 530,000 distinct CDR3 sequences, more than 7% of them found once; the top ten carry around 12%. Sample: PBMCs from blood, taken around 25 months after vaccination. Source of these receptors: a man between 50 and 75 years old who received an inactivated influenza vaccine. Both conserved end residues are part of each CDR3. Each record gives: J gene, D gene, V gene, CDR3 length, clone size, CDR3 DNA, CDR3 protein. D genes are given only for firm matches. Size values are once, few and many counts, or a class for expanded clones, and some rows have none.

TRBJ2-1 | . | TRBV4-2 | 15 | . | TGTGCCAGCAGCCAAGATCAAGGGGCTCACAATGAGCAGTTCTTC | CASSQDQGAHNEQFF
TRBJ2-5 | . | TRBV9 | 14 | . | TGTGCCAGCAGCGTAACGGGAACTCAAGAGACCCAGTACTTC | CASSVTGTQETQYF
TRBJ1-1 | . | TRBV10-3 | 13 | many | TGTGCCATCAGAACCGGCTTTGGCACTGAAGCTTTCTTT | CAIRTGFGTEAFF
TRBJ2-7 | . | TRBV5-1 | 16 | . | TGCGCCAGCAGCTTAACCATGTTGGGGAGCTCCTACGAGCAGTACTTC | CASSLTMLGSSYEQYF
TRBJ1-3 | TRBD1 | TRBV4-2 | 15 | . | TGTGCCAGCAGCCAAGGAGGGGGCTCTGGAAACACCATACATTTT | CASSQGGGSGNTIHF
TRBJ2-2 | TRBD2 | TRBV29-1 | 21 | . | TGCAGCGTTGAAGGCATTAGGACTAGCGGGGGGGTCTACCTGAACACCGGGGAGCTGTTTTTT | CSVEGIRTSGGVYLNTGELFF
TRBJ1-1 | . | TRBV3-1 | 17 | few | TGTGCCAGCAGCCATGGGGATTTAGGACAGACGACCACTGAAGCTTTCTTT | CASSHGDLGQTTTEAFF
TRBJ2-7 | . | TRBV20-1 | 13 | few | TGCAGTGCTAGAAGGACAGCGGGCAGCGAGCAGTACTTC | CSARRTAGSEQYF
TRBJ2-7 | TRBD1 | TRBV6-4 | 18 | few | TGTGCCAGCAGTGACGGGGTAGGACAGGGGGTTCCTTGGGACGAGCAGTACTTC | CASSDGVGQGVPWDEQYF
TRBJ1-4 | . | TRBV29-1 | 13 | many | TGCAGCGTTATGGGTCCAGTTAATGAAAAACTGTTTTTT | CSVMGPVNEKLFF
TRBJ2-4 | TRBD1 | TRBV2 | 17 | many | TGTGCCAGCAGTGAAGAGGGTGGGACAGGGGGCCCGCACATTCAGTACTTC | CASSEEGGTGGPHIQYF
TRBJ2-1 | TRBD2 | TRBV20-1 | 15 | . | TGCAGTGCTAGAGATCCCCGCGGGAGGGGAAATGAGCAGTTCTTC | CSARDPRGRGNEQFF
TRBJ2-3 | . | TRBV19 | 10 | few | TGTGCCAGCGGGGCCGGTACGCAGTATTTT | CASGAGTQYF
TRBJ2-1 | . | TRBV5-1 | 17 | few | TGCGCCAGCAGCTGGGCCCCCCTGCTGGAGGGATACAATGAGCAGTTCTTC | CASSWAPLLEGYNEQFF
TRBJ2-1 | . | TRBV20-1 | 18 | . | TGCAGTGCTCCGTTCAGTGGGCCACTAGGGAGCATAAAAAATGAGCAGTTCTTC | CSAPFSGPLGSIKNEQFF
TRBJ2-2 | . | TRBV5-5 | 15 | many | TGTGCCAGCAGTCTGGAAGGGTTAGGCACCGGGGAGCTGTTTTTT | CASSLEGLGTGELFF
TRBJ2-7 | . | TRBV18 | 16 | many | TGTGCCAGCTCACCGAACAGACTAGAAGTCAGCCACGAGCAGTACTTC | CASSPNRLEVSHEQYF
TRBJ2-3 | . | TRBV29-1 | 17 | many | TGCAGCGTTGAAGGGATTTTGGCAGGTCCTTGGACAGATACGCAGTATTTT | CSVEGILAGPWTDTQYF
TRBJ2-1 | . | TRBV4-3 | 16 | . | TGCGCCAGCAGCCAAGAACTGGGGGGGGCCAACAATGAGCAGTTCTTC | CASSQELGGANNEQFF
TRBJ2-3 | TRBD2 | TRBV15 | 15 | many | TGTGCCACCAGCAGAGATCCGGCAGGGAGGGAGACGCAGTATTTT | CATSRDPAGRETQYF
TRBJ2-5 | . | TRBV18 | 13 | many | TGTGCCAGCTCACCAAGAGAACGAGAGACCCAGTACTTC | CASSPRERETQYF
TRBJ2-7 | . | TRBV12-3/TRBV12-4 | 14 | few | TGTGCCAGCAGCCGTCGGACAGAAACCCCCGAGCAGTACTTC | CASSRRTETPEQYF
TRBJ2-7 | TRBD1 | TRBV7-9 | 13 | few | TGTGCCAGCAGCCGGAGGACAGGGATCGAGCAGTACTTC | CASSRRTGIEQYF
TRBJ2-7 | . | TRBV28 | 14 | many | TGTGCCAGCAGTTTTCGCGGGGCTTCGGACGAGCAGTACTTC | CASSFRGASDEQYF
TRBJ2-7 | . | TRBV4-1 | 14 | few | TGCGCCAGCAGCCAAGAAGGCGGACCCTACGAGCAGTACTTC | CASSQEGGPYEQYF
TRBJ2-2 | . | TRBV11-2 | 13 | few | TGTGCCAGCAGCTTACTCCGGGCCGGGGAGCTGTTTTTT | CASSLLRAGELFF
TRBJ2-7 | . | TRBV28 | 16 | many | TGTGCCAGCAGTTCAACTTATGGCGGGATACCCTACGAGCAGTACTTC | CASSSTYGGIPYEQYF
TRBJ1-1 | . | TRBV6-2/TRBV6-3 | 15 | few | TGTGCCAGCAGTTCTCCGGGACATATGAACACTGAAGCTTTCTTT | CASSSPGHMNTEAFF
TRBJ2-3 | TRBD1 | TRBV12-3/TRBV12-4 | 17 | . | TGTGCCAGCAGTCCAACCCCCACAGGGGGCTCAACAGATACGCAGTATTTT | CASSPTPTGGSTDTQYF
TRBJ2-3 | TRBD2 | TRBV20-1 | 17 | few | TGCAGTGCTAGAGGTCGGAGGGGGACTAGAGGCGCGGATACGCAGTATTTT | CSARGRRGTRGADTQYF
TRBJ2-3 | TRBD2 | TRBV20-1 | 15 | many | TGCAGTGCTAAAGGACTAGCGGGAGAGAGAGATACGCAGTATTTT | CSAKGLAGERDTQYF
TRBJ2-1 | TRBD2 | TRBV20-1 | 17 | many | TGCAGTGCTAGAGATATTGAGGGGACTAGCGGTATCAATGAGCAGTTCTTC | CSARDIEGTSGINEQFF
TRBJ2-7 | . | TRBV20-1 | 12 | . | TGCAGTGCTAGCCTAGATTCCTACGAGCAGTACTTC | CSASLDSYEQYF
TRBJ2-3 | . | TRBV25-1 | 16 | few | TGTGCCAGCAGTGAACCCGCGGGCAGGGGATCAGATACGCAGTATTTT | CASSEPAGRGSDTQYF